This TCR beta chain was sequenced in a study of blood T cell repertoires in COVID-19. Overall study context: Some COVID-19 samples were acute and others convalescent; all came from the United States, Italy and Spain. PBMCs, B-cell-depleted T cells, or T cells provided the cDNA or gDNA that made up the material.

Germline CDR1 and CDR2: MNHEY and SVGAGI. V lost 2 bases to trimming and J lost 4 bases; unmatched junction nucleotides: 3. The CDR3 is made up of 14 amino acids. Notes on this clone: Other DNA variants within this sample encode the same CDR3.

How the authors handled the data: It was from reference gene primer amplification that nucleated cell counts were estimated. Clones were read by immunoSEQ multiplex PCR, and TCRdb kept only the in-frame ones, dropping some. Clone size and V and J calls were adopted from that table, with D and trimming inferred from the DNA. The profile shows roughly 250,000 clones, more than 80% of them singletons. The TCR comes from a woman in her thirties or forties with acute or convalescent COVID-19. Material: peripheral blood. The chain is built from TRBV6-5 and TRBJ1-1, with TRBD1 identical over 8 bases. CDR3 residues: CASSYATGGTEAFF. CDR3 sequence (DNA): TGTGCCAGCAGTTACGCTACAGGGGGCACTGAAGCTTTCTTT.